This T cell receptor beta chain comes out of a study of human CD8 memory T cell subsets. The study's findings and limits: Compared with precursor exhausted T cells, stem-like memory T cells were suggested by Chao1 estimates to be more diverse.

The CDR3 is made up of 13 amino acids. Germline assignment: CDR1 SEHNR and CDR2 FQNEAQ (reference sequence). With regard to this clonotype: Its target is not known.

Sequencing libraries of TCR beta were made by UMI-labeled 5' RACE. TCRdb reprocessed the 5' RACE reads; each CDR3 protein has one entry and no DNA is given. This table holds 6,500 to 9,000 distinct CDR3 sequences. This TCR was sampled from a human donor in good health. The chain carries TRBV7-9 and TRBJ2-2. Sequencing input: CD8+ T cells from PBMCs. This chain's CDR3 is CASSPELTGELFF. The entire variable domain, with the rest obtained from reference TRBV7-9 and TRBJ2-2, is as follows: DTGVSQNPRHKITKRGQNVTFRCDPISEHNRLYWYRQTLGQGPEFLTYFQNEAQLEKSRLLSDRFSAERPKGSFSTLEIQRTEQGDSAMYLCASSPELTGELFFGEGSRLTVL.